This TCR beta chain derives from a study of cytomegalovirus exposure and HLA in healthy donors. Turning to the study itself: The 500 to 850 first-cohort repertoires and the roughly 120 validation repertoires shared the same platform, a later analysis reported.

This clone was detected once. Its antigen is as yet unknown. Germline assignment: CDR1 SGHAT and CDR2 FQNNGV. The V and J ends lost 1 base and 4 bases respectively, with 6 bases between them. The CDR3 extends over 13 amino acids. Whole-study results and caveats: Researchers catalogued roughly 150 TCR beta chains as cytomegalovirus-associated.

Sequencing used immunoSEQ multiplex PCR; TCRdb keeps in-frame clones, though not all of them. The table includes about 180,000 clones, around nine tenths detected once. The sample was PBMCs. V usage is TRBV11-2 and J usage is TRBJ2-3; D is ambiguous. The TCR sequence derives from a man aged 18 to 30 in good health and CMV-seropositive. The CDR3 DNA is TGTGCCAGCAGCTTAGTAATCGCAGATACGCAGTATTTT. It encodes CASSLVIADTQYF. Together with reference TRBV11-2 and TRBJ2-3, the CDR3 gives the full variable domain: EAGVAQSPRYKIIEKRQSVAFWCNPISGHATLYWYQQILGQGPKLLIQFQNNGVVDDSQLPKDRFSAERLKGVDSTLKIQPAKLEDSAVYLCASSLVIADTQYFGPGTRLTVL.